This TCR beta chain appears in the sequencing data of a study of blood T cell repertoires in COVID-19. Background on the study: The United States, Italy and Spain supplied acute and convalescent COVID-19 samples.

TCRdb keeps only in-frame clones here, not all; method: immunoSEQ multiplex PCR. The sample contains about 250,000 clones, 80% to 90% of which appear only once. The CDR3 spans 13 residues. Per the germline V gene, CDR1 is SQVTM and CDR2 is ANQGSEA. V was clipped by 6 bases and J by 8 bases; unmatched bases: 12. The sequenced material came from PBMCs or T cells enriched from blood (not recorded which). The receptor was derived from a woman between 18 and 29 years old who had recovered from COVID-19. This chain links TRBV29-1 with TRBJ1-1; 7 bases fit TRBD1. CDR3 sequence (DNA): TGCAGCGTGGTCCCAGGGGGGACTTCAGAAGCTTTCTTT. Amino acids: CSVVPGGTSEAFF.